These 21 T cell receptor beta chains originate from one sample sequenced in a study of tumor-infiltrating lymphocytes in oesophageal squamous cell carcinoma. One entry per CDR3 protein, called by TCRdb with MiXCR from the PCR reads. Of about 12,000 distinct CDR3 sequences detected, 50% to 60% appear once; the ten largest clones hold 34%. Material: esophageal tumor tissue. Receptors were obtained from a female donor with esophageal squamous cell carcinoma.

This clonotype qualifies as medium-sized (0.01 to 0.1%). This chain links TRBV7-3 with TRBJ1-2; TRBD1 is a possible D gene (5 bases). CDR3 length: 13 residues. Germline lookup yields CDR1 SGHTA and CDR2 FQGTGA. V shed 2 bases and J shed 7 bases, with 11 bases lying between them. The CDR3 protein is CASSLSGLGGYTF. The CDR3 DNA is TGTGCCAGCAGCTTATCAGGGCTGGGTGGCTACACCTTC.

This chain links TRBV5-1 with TRBJ2-6; TRBD1 matches at 11 bases. Unmatched junction bases numbered 7, after V lost 5 bases and J lost 0 bases. Germline V gene lookup returns CDR1 SGHRS and CDR2 YFSETQ. This CDR3 comprises 18 residues. DNA for the CDR3: TGCGCCAGCAGTTACGGACAGGGGGCCAGCTCTGGGGCCAACGTCCTGACTTTC. This codes for CASSYGQGASSGANVLTF.

The genes are TRBV7-2 and TRBJ2-3; 7 nucleotides agree with TRBD2. Germline V gene data show CDR1 as SGHTA and CDR2 as FQGNSA. The CDR3 loop spans 15 amino acids. V lost 2 bases to trimming and J lost 2 bases; unmatched junction nucleotides: 4. The CDR3 DNA reads as TGTGCCAGCAGCTTAAGTAGCGGGTACACAGATACGCAGTATTTT. This codes for CASSLSSGYTDTQYF.

The V gene is TRBV19, the J gene TRBJ1-6, with TRBD1 identical over 10 bases. The germline V gene has CDR1 LNHDA and CDR2 SQIVND (reference sequence). The V and J ends lost 9 bases and 9 bases, in that order; junction bases with no gene match: 11. The CDR3 runs to 15 residues. The CDR3 DNA reads TGTGCCAGCGATCCAAGGACAGGGGGTGGTTCACCCCTCCACTTT. Translated: CASDPRTGGGSPLHF.

Worth noting for this clonotype: At one end the junction does not follow the germline gene, possibly because of a read error. The V call is TRBV7-7, the J call TRBJ2-5; D ambiguous. The J call may be incorrect, as the DNA end agrees better with TRBJ2-3. In germline, CDR1 is SSHAT, CDR2 FNYEAQ (reference sequence). The CDR3 is 13 amino acids. The CDR3 reads CASSTRTEETQYF. The CDR3 nucleotides are TGTGCTAGCAGCACCCGAACAGAAGAGACCCAGTATTTT.

J is TRBJ2-7 and V is TRBV7-2; no reliable D call. This CDR3 region has 15 residues. Germline V gives CDR1 SGHTA, CDR2 FQGNSA. Trimming pared 5 bases from V and 0 bases from J, leaving 14 bases between. As DNA, the CDR3 is TGTGCCAGCAGCGATACGGGTACACGCTCCTACGAGCAGTACTTC. As protein: CASSDTGTRSYEQYF.

This clonotype was detected a few times. The J gene is TRBJ2-1, the V gene TRBV28; no firm D call. Trimming shortened V by 5 bases and J by 6 bases, and 8 bases separated the two germline ends. CDR3 length: 12 amino acids. Germline CDR1 reads MDHEN; CDR2 reads SYDVKM. The CDR3 reads CASSPQLNEQFF. CDR3 nucleotide sequence: TGTGCCAGCAGTCCCCAACTCAATGAGCAGTTCTTC.

This chain connects TRBV5-8 to TRBJ2-5, with D unresolved. Germline loops: CDR1 SGHTS, CDR2 YDEGEE. CDR3 size: 13 residues. The V and J ends lost 0 bases and 2 bases respectively, with 5 bases between them. The CDR3 is CASSLASQETQYF. The DNA for the CDR3 is TGTGCCAGCAGCTTGGCCAGTCAAGAGACCCAGTACTTC.

The chain has TRBV7-8 and TRBJ2-5, with 10 bases aligning to TRBD1. V gave up 5 bases and J gave up 11 bases; unmatched junction bases: 14. Germline V CDR1 and CDR2: SGHVS, FQNEAQ. The CDR3 contains 15 residues. The CDR3 loop reads CASSGEGQGSYRQYF. In DNA form, the CDR3 reads TGTGCCAGCAGCGGGGAGGGACAGGGGTCTTATCGGCAGTACTTC.

The chain has TRBV4-2 and TRBJ1-1; no clear D gene. Germline V lookup: CDR1 LGHNA, CDR2 YNFKEQ. CDR3 size: 13 residues. Trimming took 2 bases from V and 8 from J, leaving 12 bases between them. The DNA for the CDR3 is TGTGCCAGCAGCCAAACCCCGGGTAGGGAAGCTTTCTTT. This translates into CASSQTPGREAFF.

The J gene is TRBJ2-5, the V gene TRBV7-2; tentatively, D is TRBD1 or TRBD2 (5 bases each). The V and J ends lost 5 bases and 7 bases respectively, with 20 bases between them. The CDR3 loop spans 15 amino acids. Per the germline V gene, CDR1 is SGHTA and CDR2 is FQGNSA. The CDR3 protein is CASSLGRRSLGTQYF. The CDR3 nucleotides are TGTGCCAGCAGCCTGGGACGCCGGAGTTTGGGGACCCAGTACTTC.

A remark on this clonotype: Without the conserved terminal phenylalanine or tryptophan, this CDR3 likely stems from a read error. The DNA is omitted, as the CDR3 cannot be located on it reliably, and the CDR3 follows TCRdb's listing. V is TRBV12-5 and J is TRBJ2-6; the D call of TRBD2 is as the table states it, not checked on the DNA. The CDR3 is made up of 13 amino acids, end residues included. Germline assignment: CDR1 LGHNT and CDR2 FRNRAP. CDR3 sequence reads: CASGSSGGAFFGA.

This clonotype was seen at least ten times. A much bigger clone sits one base away, suggesting this may be a read error. The V and J genes are TRBV7-2 and TRBJ2-7; 9 nucleotides line up with TRBD2. The CDR3 covers 16 residues. The V and J ends lost 1 base and 7 bases, in that order; junction bases with no gene match: 11. Germline lookup yields CDR1 SGHTA and CDR2 FQGNSA. The CDR3 bases are TGTGCCAGCAGCTTAGTTAGTCGCGGGAGGGGACATGAGCAGTACTTC. It is translated as CASSLVSRGRGHEQYF.

The V and J genes are TRBV7-2 and TRBJ2-1; either TRBD1 or TRBD2 may supply D (5 bases each). Germline CDR1 and CDR2: SGHTA and FQGNSA. The CDR3 runs to 12 residues. Trimming cost V 1 base and J 8 bases, with 6 bases left between them. The CDR3 is CASSLGGYEQFF. In DNA, the CDR3 is TGTGCCAGCAGCTTAGGGGGGTATGAGCAGTTCTTC.

The CDR3 sequence is CASSLVAGTQYF. CDR3 sequence (DNA): TGTGCCAGCAGCTTAGTGGCGGGTACGCAGTATTTT. The rearrangement uses TRBV11-2 and TRBJ2-3; TRBD2 is a possible D gene (5 bases). V gave up 1 base and J gave up 8 bases, with 7 bases separating them. Germline assignment: CDR1 SGHAT and CDR2 FQNNGV. This CDR3 is built from 12 residues. The full variable domain, in which reference TRBV11-2 and TRBJ2-3 provide the parts outside the CDR3, is EAGVAQSPRYKIIEKRQSVAFWCNPISGHATLYWYQQILGQGPKLLIQFQNNGVVDDSQLPKDRFSAERLKGVDSTLKIQPAKLEDSAVYLCASSLVAGTQYFGPGTRLTVL.

The chain has TRBV7-6 and TRBJ2-1; D could derive from TRBD1 or TRBD2 (5 bases each). V lost 6 bases, J lost 13 bases, and 16 bases lay in between. Germline assignment: CDR1 SGHVS and CDR2 FNYEAQ. The CDR3 length is 12 residues. As DNA, the CDR3 is TGTGCCAGCAGGGAGGAGGAAAGGGGACAGTTCTTC. Its translation is CASREEERGQFF.

This clonotype has ten or more counts. The chain carries TRBV18 and TRBJ1-1, with a tentative D call TRBD1 (5 bases). Per germline, CDR1 KGHSH and CDR2 LQKENI. This CDR3 is built from 16 residues. Deletions cut 2 bases from V and 1 base from J, with 14 bases between. The CDR3 here is CASSPGGGRTNTEAFF. DNA for the CDR3: TGTGCCAGCTCACCAGGGGGTGGCAGAACGAACACTGAAGCTTTCTTT.

This clonotype came up once. The chain couples TRBV19 to TRBJ2-1, with D uncertain. The V end lost 10 bases, the J end lost 0 bases, and 10 bases lay between the germline ends. This CDR3 comprises 13 residues. CDR1 is LNHDA and CDR2 is SQIVND in the germline V gene (reference sequence). The CDR3, as DNA: TGTGCCACCGGTGGAAGCTCCTACAATGAGCAGTTCTTC. As protein: CATGGSSYNEQFF.

This clonotype occurred once. The chain carries TRBV27 and TRBJ1-1; 10 bases line up with TRBD1. The trim removed 4 bases at V and 11 bases at J, leaving 13 bases unmatched. Per the germline V gene, CDR1 is MNHEY and CDR2 is SMNVEV (reference sequence). The length of the CDR3 is 15 residues. CDR3: CASSSPGDRGPGAFF. Here the CDR3 DNA reads TGTGCCAGCAGTTCCCCCGGGGACAGGGGCCCTGGGGCTTTCTTT.

The rearrangement joins TRBV19 to TRBJ2-1, with TRBD2 identical over 7 bases. CDR3 length: 17 amino acids. Trimming at V came to 0 bases and at J to 0 bases, leaving 5 bases not matched to a gene. Germline CDR1 is LNHDA and CDR2 is SQIVND (reference sequence). The CDR3 protein is CASSIDPGGSSYNEQFF. The CDR3 nucleotides read TGTGCCAGTAGTATAGATCCCGGGGGGAGCTCCTACAATGAGCAGTTCTTC. The variable domain in full, completed from reference TRBV19 and TRBJ2-1, reads DGGITQSPKYLFRKEGQNVTLSCEQNLNHDAMYWYRQDPGQGLRLIYYSQIVNDFQKGDIAEGYSVSREKKESFPLTVTSAQKNPTAFYLCASSIDPGGSSYNEQFFGPGTRLTVL.

This clonotype was detected many times. This chain joins TRBV5-1 and TRBJ2-2; 7 nucleotides agree with TRBD1. CDR1 is SGHRS, CDR2 YFSETQ, per germline. V gave up 5 bases and J gave up 7 bases; unmatched junction bases: 8. This CDR3 spans 14 amino acids. CDR3 nucleotide sequence: TGCGCCAGCAGACTACAGGGGATAGGCGGGGAGCTGTTTTTT. Translating gives CASRLQGIGGELFF.